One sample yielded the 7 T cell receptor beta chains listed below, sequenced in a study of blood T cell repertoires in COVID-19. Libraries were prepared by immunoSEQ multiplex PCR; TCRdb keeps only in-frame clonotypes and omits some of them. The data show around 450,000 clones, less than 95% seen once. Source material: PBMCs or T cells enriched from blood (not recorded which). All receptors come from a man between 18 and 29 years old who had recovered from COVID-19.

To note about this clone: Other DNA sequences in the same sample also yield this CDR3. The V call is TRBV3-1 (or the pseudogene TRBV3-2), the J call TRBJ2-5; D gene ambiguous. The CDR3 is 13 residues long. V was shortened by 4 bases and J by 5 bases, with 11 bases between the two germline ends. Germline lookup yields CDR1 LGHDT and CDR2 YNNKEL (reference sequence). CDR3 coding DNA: TGTGCCAGCAGCCCTCCGACGAGGGAGACCCAGTACTTC. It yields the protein CASSPPTRETQYF.

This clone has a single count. CDR3 region: CASSSQGVNEKLFF. In DNA, the CDR3 is TGTGCCAGCAGTTCACAGGGGGTTAATGAAAAACTGTTTTTT. The chain joins TRBV2 to TRBJ1-4; 8 nucleotides line up with TRBD1. CDR3 length: 14 residues. Germline V lookup: CDR1 SNHLY, CDR2 FYNNEI. The J segment lost 4 bases and the V segment lost 5 bases, leaving 3 bases of the junction unmatched.

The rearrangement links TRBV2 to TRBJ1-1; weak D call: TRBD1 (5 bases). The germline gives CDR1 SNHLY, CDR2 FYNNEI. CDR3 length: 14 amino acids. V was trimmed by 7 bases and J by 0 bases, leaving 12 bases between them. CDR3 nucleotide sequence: TGTGCCAGCACCAAACCAGGGCTGAACACTGAAGCTTTCTTT. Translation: CASTKPGLNTEAFF.

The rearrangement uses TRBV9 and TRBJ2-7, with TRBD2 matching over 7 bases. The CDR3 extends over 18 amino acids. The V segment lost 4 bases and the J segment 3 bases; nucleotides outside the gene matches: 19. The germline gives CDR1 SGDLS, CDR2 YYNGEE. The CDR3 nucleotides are TGTGCCAGCAGCATCTCGCAAAGCGGGAAGGACTCTAGCTACGAGCAGTACTTC. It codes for CASSISQSGKDSSYEQYF.

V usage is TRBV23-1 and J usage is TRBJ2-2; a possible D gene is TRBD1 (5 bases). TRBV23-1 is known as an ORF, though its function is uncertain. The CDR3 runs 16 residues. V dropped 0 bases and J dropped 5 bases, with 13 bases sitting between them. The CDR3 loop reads CASSQSSGARTGELFF. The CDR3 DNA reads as TGCGCCAGCAGTCAATCGTCTGGGGCACGAACCGGGGAGCTGTTTTTT.

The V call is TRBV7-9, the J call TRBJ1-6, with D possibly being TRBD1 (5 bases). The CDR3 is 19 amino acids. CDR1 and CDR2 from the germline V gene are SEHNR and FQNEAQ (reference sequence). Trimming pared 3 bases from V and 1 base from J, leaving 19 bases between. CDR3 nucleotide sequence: TGTGCCAGCAGCTTCTACGGGCAGGGAGGGAAGTCCTATAATTCACCCCTCCACTTT. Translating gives CASSFYGQGGKSYNSPLHF.

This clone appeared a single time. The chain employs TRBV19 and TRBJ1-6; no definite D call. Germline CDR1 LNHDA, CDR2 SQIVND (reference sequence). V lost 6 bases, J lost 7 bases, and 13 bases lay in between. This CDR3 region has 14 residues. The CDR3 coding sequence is TGTGCCAGTAGCATTACATCACCCAATTCACCCCTCCACTTT. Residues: CASSITSPNSPLHF. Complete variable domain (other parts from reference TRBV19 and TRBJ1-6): DGGITQSPKYLFRKEGQNVTLSCEQNLNHDAMYWYRQDPGQGLRLIYYSQIVNDFQKGDIAEGYSVSREKKESFPLTVTSAQKNPTAFYLCASSITSPNSPLHFGNGTRLTVT.